This entry features one TCR beta chain sequence. This receptor's antigen is unknown. Per-base qualities were not stored, and no clone one base away is much larger. The cohort was made up of under 800 healthy bone marrow donors. All cohort members were sampled while nominally healthy, although unrecorded immune exposures were likely present. The donor tested CMV seropositive and was one of the 289 seropositive cohort members. Each donor provided a peripheral blood sample, and peripheral blood mononuclear cells were used for TCR beta sequencing. The Qiagen DNeasy Blood Extraction Kit was used to extract genomic DNA from the blood cell samples. Taken from cysteine to phenylalanine, the CDR3 has 16 residues. The kept DNA is CDR3 alone, 48 bases in frame from the first base. CDR1 and CDR2, per the germline V gene (reference sequence), are MNHNY and SVGAGI. Relative to germline, V is missing 0 bases and J is missing 2 bases, with 6 bases of the junction outside any gene match.

The library came from the immunoSEQ multiplex PCR assay. For the multiplex PCR, a mixture combining 60 forward primers for TCR Vbeta segments and 13 reverse primers for TCR Jbeta segments was used. The CDR3 region of rearranged TCR beta genes was amplified from genomic DNA with a multiplex PCR assay. On the Illumina HiSeq System, the amplified TCR beta libraries were sequenced as 87-base-pair reads. From the authors' description of their analysis: Across the 670 or so repertoires, a later analysis counted around 80 million unique TCR beta chains, roughly 11 million of which were shared by at least two donors. To remove PCR and sequencing errors, raw reads were error-corrected and collapsed into unique sequences using a nearest-neighbor algorithm that merged closely related sequences. V, D and J gene segments were assigned by aligning CDR3 sequences to IMGT reference sequences. For a sequence to be retained, a match of at least six nucleotides was required to both a V gene segment and a J gene segment. A rearrangement counted as productive if the CDR3 had no stop codons and remained in frame with V and J, and every other rearrangement counted as non-productive. Following IMGT convention, CDR3 was defined as the stretch from the second conserved V-encoded cysteine up to the conserved J-encoded phenylalanine. The earlier analysis of about 500 of the donors excluded sequences that lacked an unambiguous match to a single V gene segment. An earlier analysis of some 500 of the donors classified V segments as functional when productive rearrangements were above 56.7% and as segregating when the standard deviation between donors was above 5%. A statistical classification framework was built for diagnosing cytomegalovirus status from the catalog of TCR beta chain sequences. A later analysis assigned V and J genes by comparing TCR nucleotide sequences with IMGT/GENE-DB human TR gene sequences. In a later analysis, CDR3 sequences and most-parsimonious VDJ recombination scenarios were assigned using the TCRdist pipeline. In a later analysis, each TCR beta chain was defined by its CDR3 amino acid sequence together with its V-gene family, and reads lacking a unique V-gene family were excluded. As a way to deal with suspected cross-contamination and a sequencing artifact, a later analysis dropped more than 500 nucleotide sequences that were highly shared and had low generation probability. For each public chain, a later analysis derived a clonal expansion index from normalized ranks of inferred template counts within each repertoire. Generation probabilities in a later analysis came from a VDJ recombination model fitted to out-of-frame rearrangements, and those results were checked against IGoR. In a later analysis, hypergeometric tests were used to score TCR-TCR, TCR-HLA and TCR-CMV co-occurrence, with a repertoire-size bias correction applied to TCR pairs. A later analysis estimated false discovery rates by permuting HLA or CMV assignments 20 times. A later analysis grouped co-occurring TCRs with DBSCAN, adding TCRdist sequence similarity when clustering within HLA-allele-positive subsets. Co-occurrence clustering excluded repertoires with fewer than 30,000 or more than 120,000 public chains, plus five with anomalous nucleotide sharing. Held by TCRdb, this immuneACCESS table contains in-frame sequences only and omits some clones. Under half of the omission traces to an unresolved V gene where checked; the cause of the rest is unknown. V and J calls and clone size follow that table, whereas D and trimming were derived from the DNA. This sample lists 80,000 to 100,000 clones; 65% to 80% were detected once. The top ten clones comprise roughly 16% of the sample.

These data originate in a study of cytomegalovirus exposure and HLA in healthy donors (dated by TCRdb to the late 2010s). Looking at the study overall: In an earlier analysis of roughly 500 of the donors, approximately 300 Gb of sequence data and 100 million or so unique TCR beta sequences from 150 million to 200 million T cells were reported. The number of donors typed differed by locus, with roughly 620-630 for A, B, C, DRB1 and DQB1, about 500 for DQA1, some 570 for DPA1, and roughly 450 for DPB1. A later genetic analysis took genome-wide SNP genotypes for about three fifths of the 666 donors and used that subset as a discovery cohort. Several DR-DQ haplotypes were handled as single units for association and clustering because linkage in the cohort was strong. In addition to the first cohort of around 670 subjects, a separate validation cohort of 120 different subjects was used. The study aimed to test whether cataloging public T cell receptors could reveal signatures of past pathogen exposure. Among the approximately 430 genotyped donors, roughly 80% belonged to the genetic ancestry cluster associated with self-reported Caucasian donors. Every discovery cohort repertoire had been produced on one sequencing platform. HLA typing covered class I and class II loci at four-digit resolution. In a later analysis, previously published TCR beta repertoires from more than 500 donors were re-analyzed and high-resolution HLA genotyping was added so that TCR occurrence patterns could be studied. Among about 360 genotyped donors of the cohort, an average of about 240,000 unique TCR beta nucleotide sequences were sequenced per donor, approximately 20% of them non-productive. The study combined high-throughput TCR immunosequencing, statistical association of individual TCRs with disease status, and machine learning to predict cytomegalovirus infection status. The T cell repertoires of around 730 subjects were profiled by immunosequencing and related to cytomegalovirus serostatus. Rather than using new phenotypic data, the later analysis identified candidate immune exposures from TCR beta sequences and from how often those sequences occurred across donors. An early release that covered about 600 HLA-typed donors contained approximately 300 gigabases of sequencing data and around 80 million unique TCR sequences. Alongside the repertoire data, information on donor age, sex, ethnicity and CMV serostatus was compiled. An earlier analysis of around 580 of the donors used high-throughput TCR beta sequencing to judge whether each TCR beta V gene segment behaved as functional or pseudogenic. The paper as a whole reports these results and caveats: The 87-base-pair reads could not distinguish some IMGT-functional V segments, including TRBV6-2 and TRBV6-3, so those segments were excluded. An association between a missense DCLRE1C variant and V-gene and J-gene trimming of TCR beta chains was found in a later genetic analysis and replicated in an independent cohort. This cohort had only TCR beta chains sequenced, and the lack of alpha or paired-chain data limited which features could be detected. A further reported finding was that TCR beta sequences accurately predicted the HLA-A and HLA-B alleles for most subjects in the first cohort. The authors suggested that the approach could potentially be extended to other disease states and immunological phenotypes. In an earlier analysis of roughly 560 of the donors, most TCR beta V segments were observed in productive rearrangements about 87% or about 30% of the time, broadly matching IMGT annotations. Because HLA typing was missing for some donors at each locus, association tests included only the typed subset. A later analysis associated about 16,000 TCR beta sequences with specific HLA alleles at a false discovery rate of 0.05. While some public TCRs were present in many individuals, most TCR sequences turned up only very rarely across donors. A few of the identified cytomegalovirus-associated TCR beta chains were confirmed in vitro to be specific for cytomegalovirus antigens. For the cohort, immune exposure information was limited to CMV serostatus. A cluster of highly shared sequence variants was judged likely to be a technical artifact of the sequencing pipeline. Linkage disequilibrium might explain the correlated functional status among segregating V segments, but an unknown experimental factor could not be ruled out. Because counts were too low, 15 to 20 rarely observed V segments, including chromosome 9 orphons, were excluded from the earlier analysis of 587 of the donors. A later analysis reported that several top co-occurrence clusters appeared linked to parvovirus B19, influenza, CMV and Epstein-Barr virus. Cytomegalovirus status was reported to be diagnosed by the classifier with high specificity and sensitivity in both the original and validation cohorts. In a later analysis, HLA-associated TCR beta chains were found to be more clonally expanded and to have lower generation probabilities than equally common non-associated chains. Presence/absence analyses assumed roughly uniform sequencing depth across donors, an assumption that may not hold. In a later genetic analysis, fewer N-insertions in productive TCRs were reported among donors in an Asian-associated ancestry cluster than the approximately 670-donor mean. Strong co-occurrence of HLA alleles, especially DR and DQ, made assigning TCR associations to individual alleles difficult. Most CMV-associated TCR beta chains appeared to be HLA-restricted in a later analysis, and the HLA associations seemed to be driven largely by CMV exposure. In the study, some 160 TCR beta chains were listed as associated with cytomegalovirus. A later analysis found that TCR association rates varied across HLA loci, with DRB1 alleles showing the most associated TCRs and HLA-C alleles the fewest.

This TCR came from a woman aged 18-35 years in good health and CMV-seropositive. The chain employs TRBV6-6 and TRBJ2-7, and TRBD1 aligns with 8 junction nucleotides. The sample was PBMCs. The CDR3 is CASSYSRQGSTYEQYF. The nucleotides read TGTGCCAGCAGTTACTCTCGACAGGGGTCAACCTACGAGCAGTACTTC.